This TCR beta chain was found in a study of blood T cell repertoires in COVID-19. About the research overall: The samples span acute and convalescent COVID-19 from the United States, Italy and Spain.

The Seattle site enrolled patients during active infection and followed them longitudinally. Authors' data handling: Reference gene primer amplification yielded estimated nucleated cell counts. Clones were sequenced by immunoSEQ multiplex PCR, and TCRdb holds only the in-frame ones, with some missing. V, J and clone size were drawn from that table, and D and trimming were deduced from the DNA. The table has some 400,000 clones, more than 70% seen once; the top ten hold 10%. CDR1 is MGHRA and CDR2 is YSYEKL in the germline V gene. This CDR3 spans 11 amino acids. V dropped 2 bases and J dropped 8 bases, with 6 bases sitting between them.

The gene calls are TRBV4-1 and TRBJ1-1, with D unclear. The sequencing sample was made of peripheral blood. The sequence was obtained from a woman aged 25-40 years with COVID-19, enrolled during active disease. This chain's CDR3 is CASSQSEEAFF. In DNA, the CDR3 is TGCGCCAGCAGCCAATCAGAAGAAGCTTTCTTT.